This TCR beta chain was identified in a study of cytomegalovirus exposure and HLA in healthy donors. Repertoires were generated with immunoSEQ multiplex PCR, while TCRdb's copy carries only in-frame clones and drops some. The data show about 170,000 clones, 80% to 90% seen once. This TCR was sampled from a woman in her 30s in good health and CMV-seronegative. The sequencing sample was made of PBMCs.

CDR3 sequence: CASSSSGGGGNTIYF. For the CDR3, the DNA is TGTGCCAGCAGCTCGTCAGGGGGAGGTGGAAACACCATATATTTT. This rearrangement joins TRBV7-8 to TRBJ1-3, with 7 bases that match TRBD1. V lost 4 bases, J lost 3 bases, and 6 bases stayed unmatched. Germline CDR1 reads SGHVS; CDR2 reads FQNEAQ. The CDR3 covers 15 residues. Based on the CDR3 plus reference TRBV7-8 and TRBJ1-3, the full variable domain is GAGVSQSPRYKVAKRGQDVALRCDPISGHVSLFWYQQALGQGPEFLTYFQNEAQLDKSGLPSDRFFAERPEGSVSTLKIQRTQQEDSAVYLCASSSSGGGGNTIYFGEGSWLTVV.